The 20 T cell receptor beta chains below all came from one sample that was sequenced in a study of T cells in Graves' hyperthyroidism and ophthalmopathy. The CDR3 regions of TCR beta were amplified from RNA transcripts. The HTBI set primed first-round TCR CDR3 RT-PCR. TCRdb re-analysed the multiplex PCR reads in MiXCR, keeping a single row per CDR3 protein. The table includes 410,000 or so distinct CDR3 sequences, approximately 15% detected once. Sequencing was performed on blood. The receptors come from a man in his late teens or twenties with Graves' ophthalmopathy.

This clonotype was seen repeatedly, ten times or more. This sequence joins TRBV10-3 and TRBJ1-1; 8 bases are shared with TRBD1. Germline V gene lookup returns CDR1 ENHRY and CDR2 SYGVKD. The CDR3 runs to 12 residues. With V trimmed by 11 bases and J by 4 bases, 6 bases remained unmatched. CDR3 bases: TGTGCCGCAGGACAGGGTCCCACTGAAGCTTTCTTT. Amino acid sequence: CAAGQGPTEAFF.

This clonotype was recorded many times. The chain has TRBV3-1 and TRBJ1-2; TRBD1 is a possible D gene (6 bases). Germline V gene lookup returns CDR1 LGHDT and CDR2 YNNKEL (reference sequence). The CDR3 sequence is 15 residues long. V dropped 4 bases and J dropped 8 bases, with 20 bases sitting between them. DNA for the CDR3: TGTGCCAGCAGCCGCGACGCATCGGGGGCGCTCGGCTACACCTTC. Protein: CASSRDASGALGYTF.

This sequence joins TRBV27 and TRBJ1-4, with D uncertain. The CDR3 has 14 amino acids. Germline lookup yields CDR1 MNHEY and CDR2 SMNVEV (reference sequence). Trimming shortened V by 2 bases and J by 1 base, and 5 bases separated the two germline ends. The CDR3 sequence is CASSLLGTNEKLFF. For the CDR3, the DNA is TGTGCCAGCAGTTTACTGGGAACTAATGAAAAACTGTTTTTT.

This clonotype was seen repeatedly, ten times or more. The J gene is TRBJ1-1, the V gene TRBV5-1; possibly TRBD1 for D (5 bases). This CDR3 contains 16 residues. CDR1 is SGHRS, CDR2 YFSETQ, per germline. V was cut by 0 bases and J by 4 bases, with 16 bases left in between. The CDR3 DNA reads TGCGCCAGCAGCTTGGAGTTGACAGCCTCGGGCACTGAAGCTTTCTTT. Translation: CASSLELTASGTEAFF.

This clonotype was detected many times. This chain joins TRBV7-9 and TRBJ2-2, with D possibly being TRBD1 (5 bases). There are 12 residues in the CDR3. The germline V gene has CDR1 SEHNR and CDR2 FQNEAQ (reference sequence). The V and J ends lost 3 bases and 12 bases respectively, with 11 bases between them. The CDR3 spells CASSLRQPKLFF. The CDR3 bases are TGTGCCAGCAGCTTGAGACAGCCTAAGCTGTTTTTT.

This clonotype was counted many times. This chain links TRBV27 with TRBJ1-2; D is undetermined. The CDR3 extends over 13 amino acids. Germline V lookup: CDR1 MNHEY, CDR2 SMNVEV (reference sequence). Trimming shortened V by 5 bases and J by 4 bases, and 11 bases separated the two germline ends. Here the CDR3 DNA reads TGTGCCAGCAGTCCTAGGACCCTCTATGGCTACACCTTC. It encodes CASSPRTLYGYTF.

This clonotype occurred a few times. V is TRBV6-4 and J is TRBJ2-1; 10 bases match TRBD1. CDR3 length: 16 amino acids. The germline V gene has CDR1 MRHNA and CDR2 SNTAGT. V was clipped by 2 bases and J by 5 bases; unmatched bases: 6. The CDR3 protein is CASSDHFGTGDNEQFF. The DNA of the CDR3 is TGTGCCAGCAGTGACCACTTTGGGACAGGGGACAATGAGCAGTTCTTC.

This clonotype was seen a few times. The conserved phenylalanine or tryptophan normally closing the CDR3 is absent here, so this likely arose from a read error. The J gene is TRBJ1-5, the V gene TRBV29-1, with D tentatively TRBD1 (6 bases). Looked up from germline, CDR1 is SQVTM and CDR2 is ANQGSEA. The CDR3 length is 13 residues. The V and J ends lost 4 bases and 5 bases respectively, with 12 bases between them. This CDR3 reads CSVAGDVDQPQHL. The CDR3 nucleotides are TGCAGCGTTGCAGGGGATGTGGATCAGCCCCAGCATCTT.

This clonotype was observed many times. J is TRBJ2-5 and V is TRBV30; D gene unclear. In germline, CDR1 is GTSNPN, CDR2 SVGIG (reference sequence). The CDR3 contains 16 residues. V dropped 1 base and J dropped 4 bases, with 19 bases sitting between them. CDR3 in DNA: TGTGCCTGGAGTGGTTTACGGGTGGGGTTGATAGAGACCCAGTACTTC. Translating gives CAWSGLRVGLIETQYF.

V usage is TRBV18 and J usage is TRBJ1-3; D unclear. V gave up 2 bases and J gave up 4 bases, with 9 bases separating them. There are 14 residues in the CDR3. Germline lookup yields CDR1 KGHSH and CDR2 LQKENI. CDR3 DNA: TGTGCCAGCTCACCAGGCACACGGGGAAACACCATATATTTT. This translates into CASSPGTRGNTIYF.

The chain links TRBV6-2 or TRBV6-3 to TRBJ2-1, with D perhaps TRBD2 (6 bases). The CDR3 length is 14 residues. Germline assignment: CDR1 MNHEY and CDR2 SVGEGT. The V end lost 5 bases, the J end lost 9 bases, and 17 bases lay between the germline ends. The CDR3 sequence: CASSEAPGAGEQFF. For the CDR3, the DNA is TGTGCCAGCAGTGAGGCCCCGGGAGCCGGTGAGCAGTTCTTC.

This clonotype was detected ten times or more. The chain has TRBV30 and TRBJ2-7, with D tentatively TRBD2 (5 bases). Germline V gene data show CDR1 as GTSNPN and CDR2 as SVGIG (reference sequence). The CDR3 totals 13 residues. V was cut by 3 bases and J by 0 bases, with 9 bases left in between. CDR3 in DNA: TGTGCCTGGAGCGAGGGAGACTCCTACGAGCAGTACTTC. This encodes CAWSEGDSYEQYF.

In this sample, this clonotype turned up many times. CDR3: CSARDLLAPDTDTQYF. The CDR3 bases are TGCAGTGCTAGAGACCTTCTAGCGCCAGACACAGATACGCAGTATTTT. The chain uses TRBV20-1 and TRBJ2-3, with a weak D call TRBD2 (6 bases). Germline loops: CDR1 DFQATT, CDR2 SNEGSKA (reference sequence). V was cut by 0 bases and J by 2 bases, with 15 bases left in between. This CDR3 contains 16 residues.

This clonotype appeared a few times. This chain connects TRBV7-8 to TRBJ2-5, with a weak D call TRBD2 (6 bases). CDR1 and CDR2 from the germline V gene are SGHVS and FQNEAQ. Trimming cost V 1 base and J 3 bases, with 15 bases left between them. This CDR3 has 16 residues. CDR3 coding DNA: TGTGCCAGCAGCTTAGTTGGGGGGTTGGTTGAAGAGACCCAGTACTTC. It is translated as CASSLVGGLVEETQYF.

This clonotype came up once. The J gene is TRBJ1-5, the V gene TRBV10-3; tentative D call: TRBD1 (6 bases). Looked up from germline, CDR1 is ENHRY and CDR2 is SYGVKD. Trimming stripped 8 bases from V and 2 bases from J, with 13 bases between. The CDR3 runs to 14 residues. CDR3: CAIGPSGGNQPQHF. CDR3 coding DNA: TGTGCCATCGGGCCCTCAGGGGGCAATCAGCCCCAGCATTTT.

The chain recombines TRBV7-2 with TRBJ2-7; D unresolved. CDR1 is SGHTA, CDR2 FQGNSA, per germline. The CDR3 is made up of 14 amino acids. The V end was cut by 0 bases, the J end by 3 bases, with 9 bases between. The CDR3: CASSLADFVYEQYF. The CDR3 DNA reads TGTGCCAGCAGCTTAGCCGATTTTGTCTACGAGCAGTACTTC.

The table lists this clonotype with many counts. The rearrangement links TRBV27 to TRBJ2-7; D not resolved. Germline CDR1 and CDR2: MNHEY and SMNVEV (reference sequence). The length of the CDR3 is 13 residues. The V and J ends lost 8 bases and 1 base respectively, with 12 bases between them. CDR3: CASGRQESYEQYF. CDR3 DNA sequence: TGTGCCAGCGGTCGGCAGGAGTCCTACGAGCAGTACTTC.

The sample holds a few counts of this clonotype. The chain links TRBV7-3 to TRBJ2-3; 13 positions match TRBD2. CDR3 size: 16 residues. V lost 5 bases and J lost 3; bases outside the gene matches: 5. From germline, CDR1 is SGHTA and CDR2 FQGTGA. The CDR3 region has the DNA TGTGCCAGCAGCCCCTGGGGACTAGCGGGAACAGATACGCAGTATTTT. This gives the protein CASSPWGLAGTDTQYF.

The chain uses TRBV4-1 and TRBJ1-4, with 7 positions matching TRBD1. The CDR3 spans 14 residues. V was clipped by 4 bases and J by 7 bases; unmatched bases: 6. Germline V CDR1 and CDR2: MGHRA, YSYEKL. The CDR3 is CASSPEDRFEKLFF. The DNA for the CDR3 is TGCGCCAGCAGCCCTGAGGACAGGTTTGAAAAACTGTTTTTT.

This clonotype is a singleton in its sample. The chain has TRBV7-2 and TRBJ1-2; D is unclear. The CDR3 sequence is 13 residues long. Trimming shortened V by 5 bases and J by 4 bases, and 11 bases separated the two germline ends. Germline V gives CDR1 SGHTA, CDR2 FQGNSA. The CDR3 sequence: CASSRAGVYGYTF. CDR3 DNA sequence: TGTGCCAGCAGCCGGGCCGGGGTCTATGGCTACACCTTC.